A single sample is the source of the 13 T cell receptor beta chains below, sequenced in a study of blood T cell repertoires in COVID-19. Clones were read by immunoSEQ multiplex PCR, and TCRdb kept only the in-frame ones, dropping some. The sample contains 90,000 or so clones, around 87% of which appear only once. Sequencing was carried out using peripheral blood. These receptors were taken from a human donor in a cohort sampled during active COVID-19.

The chain links TRBV19 to TRBJ1-5; 10 positions agree with TRBD1. The CDR3 is made up of 15 amino acids. CDR1 and CDR2 (germline): LNHDA, SQIVND (reference sequence). The junction had 8 bases not matched to a gene; V was cut back by 7 bases and J by 5 bases. CDR3 DNA sequence: TGTGCCAGTACCGAGGACAGGGGGTCCTATCAGCCCCAGCATTTT. Protein sequence: CASTEDRGSYQPQHF.

As regards this clone: Distinct nucleotide sequences in the sample also encode this CDR3. This rearrangement joins TRBV5-5 to TRBJ2-1; TRBD2 agrees at 9 bases. The CDR3 length is 14 residues. Germline CDR1 and CDR2: SGHKS and YYEKEE (reference sequence). J gave up 4 bases and V 1 base, and 0 bases lay outside the gene matches. This CDR3 reads CASSLTSGYNEQFF. In nucleotides, the CDR3 is TGTGCCAGCAGCTTGACTAGCGGGTACAATGAGCAGTTCTTC.

This clone appeared a single time. V usage is TRBV11-2 and J usage is TRBJ2-1, with D tentatively TRBD1 (6 bases). Germline V gene sequence: CDR1 SGHAT, CDR2 FQNNGV. This CDR3 contains 13 residues. With 4 bases removed from V and 5 bases from J, the gap between germline ends came to 9 bases. Here the CDR3 reads CASSSRTDNEQFF. The CDR3 bases are TGTGCCAGCAGCTCTAGGACAGACAATGAGCAGTTCTTC.

This chain links TRBV28 with TRBJ1-2; TRBD1 agrees at 10 bases. The CDR3 totals 14 residues. Losses at the gene ends were 4 bases for V and 2 bases for J; bases not matched to a gene: 1. Germline V gene data show CDR1 as MDHEN and CDR2 as SYDVKM. CDR3 sequence (DNA): TGTGCCAGCAGTTGGACAGGGGGAAACTATGGCTACACCTTC. Translating it yields CASSWTGGNYGYTF.

This clone was detected only a few times. This chain uses TRBV4-2 with TRBJ2-7; weak D call: TRBD1 (6 bases). The CDR3 covers 15 residues. V was clipped by 4 bases and J by 7 bases, with 20 bases between them. The germline gives CDR1 LGHNA, CDR2 YNFKEQ. The CDR3, as DNA: TGTGCCAGCAGCCGCGATGAGGACTGGCAGGGGGAGCAGTACTTC. Protein product: CASSRDEDWQGEQYF.

In its sample, this clone was seen a few times. The chain couples TRBV7-3 to TRBJ2-2, with D possibly TRBD1 on 6 matching bases. Germline CDR1 SGHTA, CDR2 FQGTGA. Deletions cut 2 bases from V and 3 bases from J, with 13 bases between. There are 16 residues in the CDR3. CDR3 residues: CASSLVDRPYTGELFF. CDR3 in DNA: TGTGCCAGCAGCTTAGTCGACAGGCCATACACCGGGGAGCTGTTTTTT.

In nucleotides, the CDR3 is TGTGCCAGCAGCCCCCTTGGGCAGGTTGGGAGGGACACTGAAGCTTTCTTT. Amino acids: CASSPLGQVGRDTEAFF. The chain joins TRBV7-9 to TRBJ1-1; D is unresolved. Between the trimmed V and J ends, which lost 5 bases and 3 bases, there was a span of 22 bases. The CDR3 runs 17 residues. Germline-derived CDR1 and CDR2 are SEHNR and FQNEAQ (reference sequence).

The chain couples TRBV18 to TRBJ2-5; possible D gene TRBD1, 5 bases. Trimming shortened V by 3 bases and J by 0 bases, and 8 bases separated the two germline ends. This CDR3 has 14 amino acids. CDR1 and CDR2 (germline): KGHSH, LQKENI. The CDR3 DNA reads as TGTGCCAGCTCACCGACAGTATACCAAGAGACCCAGTACTTC. Amino acids: CASSPTVYQETQYF.

V usage is TRBV5-1 and J usage is TRBJ1-2; TRBD1 might be the D (6 bases). Trimming removed 4 bases from V and 2 bases from J, with 12 bases in between. This CDR3 comprises 14 residues. Germline assignment: CDR1 SGHRS and CDR2 YFSETQ. In DNA, the CDR3 is TGCGCCAGCAGCCCCGGACAGCCCAACTATGGCTACACCTTC. Translating it yields CASSPGQPNYGYTF.

This clone was observed a few times. The rearrangement links TRBV4-1 to TRBJ2-1; TRBD2 aligns across 9 bases. The V gene end was trimmed by 1 base and the J gene end by 7 bases; junction bases not matched to a gene: 14. CDR1 is MGHRA and CDR2 is YSYEKL in the germline V gene. This CDR3 has 18 residues. The CDR3 sequence is CASSQAGGFSGSNNEQFF. Here the CDR3 DNA reads TGCGCCAGCAGCCAAGCGGGGGGTTTTAGCGGGAGTAATAATGAGCAGTTCTTC.

The chain couples TRBV29-1 to TRBJ1-2; the match to TRBD1 covers 9 bases. Germline CDR1 reads SQVTM; CDR2 reads ANQGSEA. J was trimmed by 8 bases and V by 4 bases; bases with no gene match: 11. The CDR3 runs 14 residues. The CDR3 DNA sequence: TGCAGCGTTGGCATCGTAGGGACAGGGATAGGCTACACCTTC. It yields the protein CSVGIVGTGIGYTF. The variable domain in full, with the rest retrieved from reference TRBV29-1 and TRBJ1-2, is SAVISQKPSRDICQRGTSLTIQCQVDSQVTMMFWYRQQPGQSLTLIATANQGSEATYESGFVIDKFPISRPNLTFSTLTVSNMSPEDSSIYLCSVGIVGTGIGYTFGSGTRLTVV.

The chain combines TRBV6-5 with TRBJ1-6; TRBD1 agrees at 8 bases. The trim removed 7 bases at V and 10 bases at J, leaving 9 bases unmatched. Germline V lookup: CDR1 MNHEY, CDR2 SVGAGI. This CDR3 region has 14 residues. In DNA, the CDR3 is TGTGCCAGCACCCAGGAGACAGGGGACTCACCCCTCCACTTT. It encodes CASTQETGDSPLHF.

The chain joins TRBV25-1 to TRBJ1-6; D not resolved. Germline-derived CDR1 and CDR2 are MGHDK and SYGVNS. The CDR3 has 16 amino acids. Trimming stripped 8 bases from V and 1 base from J, with 15 bases between. The chain's CDR3 is CASGGRSGSYNSPLHF. In nucleotides, the CDR3 is TGTGCCAGCGGTGGACGTTCGGGGTCCTATAATTCACCCCTCCACTTT.